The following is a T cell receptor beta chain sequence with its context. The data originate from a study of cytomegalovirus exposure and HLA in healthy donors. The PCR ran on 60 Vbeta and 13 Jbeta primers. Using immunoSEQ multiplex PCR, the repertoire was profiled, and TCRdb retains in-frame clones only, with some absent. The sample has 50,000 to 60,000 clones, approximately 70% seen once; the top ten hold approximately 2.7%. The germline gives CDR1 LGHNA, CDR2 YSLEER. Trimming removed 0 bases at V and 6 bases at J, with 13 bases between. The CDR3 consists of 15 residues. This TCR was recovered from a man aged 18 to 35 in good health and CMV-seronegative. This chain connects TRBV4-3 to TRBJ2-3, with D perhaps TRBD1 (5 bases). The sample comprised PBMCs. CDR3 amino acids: CASSQEGLGVDTQYF. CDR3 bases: TGCGCCAGCAGCCAAGAGGGTCTAGGGGTGGATACGCAGTATTTT.